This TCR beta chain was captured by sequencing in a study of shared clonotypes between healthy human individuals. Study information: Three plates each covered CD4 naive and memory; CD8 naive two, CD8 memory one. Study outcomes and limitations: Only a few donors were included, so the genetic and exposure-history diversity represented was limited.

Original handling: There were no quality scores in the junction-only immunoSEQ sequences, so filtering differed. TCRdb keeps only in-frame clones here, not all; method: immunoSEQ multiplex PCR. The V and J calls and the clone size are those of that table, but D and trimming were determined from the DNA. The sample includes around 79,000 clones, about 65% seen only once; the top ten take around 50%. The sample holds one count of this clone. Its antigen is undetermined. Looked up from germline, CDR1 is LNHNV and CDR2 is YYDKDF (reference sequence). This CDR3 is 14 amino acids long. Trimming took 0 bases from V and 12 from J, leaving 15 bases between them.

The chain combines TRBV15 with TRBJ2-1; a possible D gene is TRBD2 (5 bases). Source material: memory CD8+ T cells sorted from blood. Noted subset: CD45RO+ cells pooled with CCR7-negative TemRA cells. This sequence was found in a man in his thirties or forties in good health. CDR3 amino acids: CATSRDLSAGMQFF. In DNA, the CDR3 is TGTGCCACCAGCAGAGACCTGAGTGCGGGTATGCAGTTCTTC.